Listed below are T cell receptor beta chains from one sample, sequenced in a study of T cells after yellow fever vaccination. TCRdb called the 5' RACE reads again in MiXCR, with one record for every CDR3 protein. The sample has a few hundred thousand distinct CDR3 sequences, approximately 3% seen once; the top ten hold about 3%. Sample: CD4+ T cells sorted from PBMCs, taken 10 days after the yellow fever booster vaccination. The receptors were gathered from a man younger than 35 who received the YFV17D yellow fever vaccine. Each CDR3 is given without its conserved first and last residue. Each record gives: clone size, D gene, V gene, J gene, CDR3 protein. The D gene is left open where the match is weak. Expanded clones are given a class, and other clones once, few, many or no size at all.

abundance: few
d_gene: TRBD2
v_gene: TRBV7-8
j_gene: TRBJ2-5
CDR3aa: ASSLVVAGGPQETQY

abundance: few
d_gene: -
v_gene: TRBV7-2
j_gene: TRBJ1-5
CDR3aa: ASTVYSPPTQPQH

abundance: -
d_gene: TRBD2
v_gene: TRBV7-2
j_gene: TRBJ2-7
CDR3aa: ASSRGTSWYEQY

abundance: -
d_gene: TRBD2
v_gene: TRBV5-6
j_gene: TRBJ2-5
CDR3aa: ASSLIASGGRPQY

abundance: -
d_gene: -
v_gene: TRBV28
j_gene: TRBJ2-2
CDR3aa: ATFSGQNTGELF

abundance: -
d_gene: -
v_gene: TRBV29-1
j_gene: TRBJ2-5
CDR3aa: SVQMGGTQY

abundance: many
d_gene: -
v_gene: TRBV2
j_gene: TRBJ2-3
CDR3aa: ASRGAGTDTQY

abundance: -
d_gene: TRBD2
v_gene: TRBV5-1
j_gene: TRBJ2-5
CDR3aa: ASSRDGRQETQY

abundance: -
d_gene: TRBD1
v_gene: TRBV5-4
j_gene: TRBJ2-5
CDR3aa: ASSLEGRTGYQETQY

abundance: -
d_gene: -
v_gene: TRBV20-1
j_gene: TRBJ1-4
CDR3aa: SAGLRGNEKLF

abundance: -
d_gene: TRBD2
v_gene: TRBV30
j_gene: TRBJ2-3
CDR3aa: AWVPAGGGTDTQY

abundance: many
d_gene: -
v_gene: TRBV11-2
j_gene: TRBJ2-3
CDR3aa: ASSRGLDTQY

abundance: many
d_gene: TRBD2
v_gene: TRBV6-5
j_gene: TRBJ2-1
CDR3aa: ASSYRQRGYNEQF

abundance: many
d_gene: -
v_gene: TRBV29-1
j_gene: TRBJ2-1
CDR3aa: SSHRPDNEQF

abundance: -
d_gene: -
v_gene: TRBV18
j_gene: TRBJ2-5
CDR3aa: ASSPPAQQETQY

abundance: few
d_gene: TRBD2
v_gene: TRBV29-1
j_gene: TRBJ2-1
CDR3aa: SVASGGYNEQF

abundance: many
d_gene: -
v_gene: TRBV21-1
j_gene: TRBJ2-7
CDR3aa: ASPFAEQY

abundance: many
d_gene: -
v_gene: TRBV5-1
j_gene: TRBJ2-3
CDR3aa: ASSLEGSTDTQY

abundance: many
d_gene: -
v_gene: TRBV21-1
j_gene: TRBJ2-7
CDR3aa: ASSKDVGDSSYEQY

abundance: few
d_gene: -
v_gene: TRBV29-1
j_gene: TRBJ1-1
CDR3aa: SVVRDGTEAF

abundance: few
d_gene: -
v_gene: TRBV4-3
j_gene: TRBJ1-2
CDR3aa: ASSQGGAVNYGYT

abundance: many
d_gene: TRBD1
v_gene: TRBV6-5
j_gene: TRBJ1-6
CDR3aa: ASSNSLDRGYNSPLH

abundance: few
d_gene: TRBD2
v_gene: TRBV5-1
j_gene: TRBJ2-7
CDR3aa: ASSLGLAGFSEQY

abundance: -
d_gene: -
v_gene: TRBV4-2
j_gene: TRBJ1-2
CDR3aa: ASSMGTNYGYT

abundance: -
d_gene: TRBD1
v_gene: TRBV10-3
j_gene: TRBJ1-3
CDR3aa: AINIGTVSGNTIY

abundance: -
d_gene: TRBD2
v_gene: TRBV2
j_gene: TRBJ2-1
CDR3aa: ASSVQLAGGSYNEQF

abundance: many
d_gene: -
v_gene: TRBV7-3
j_gene: TRBJ2-6
CDR3aa: ASSLNPHSGANVLT

abundance: few
d_gene: TRBD2
v_gene: TRBV6-2/TRBV6-3
j_gene: TRBJ2-5
CDR3aa: ASNSPAGDQY

abundance: many
d_gene: -
v_gene: TRBV6-6
j_gene: TRBJ1-5
CDR3aa: ASGRGYQPQH

abundance: few
d_gene: -
v_gene: TRBV7-2
j_gene: TRBJ1-1
CDR3aa: ASSLRDTLNTEAF

abundance: many
d_gene: TRBD1
v_gene: TRBV20-1
j_gene: TRBJ2-7
CDR3aa: SARGDRGAYEQY

abundance: many
d_gene: -
v_gene: TRBV3-2
j_gene: TRBJ2-2
CDR3aa: ASSPWGEGELF

abundance: many
d_gene: -
v_gene: TRBV29-1
j_gene: TRBJ2-6
CDR3aa: SAPVRDGANVLT

abundance: many
d_gene: -
v_gene: TRBV6-1
j_gene: TRBJ1-6
CDR3aa: ASSETRATGSPLH

abundance: few
d_gene: TRBD1
v_gene: TRBV18
j_gene: TRBJ1-1
CDR3aa: ASSLHRGRLNTEAF

abundance: few
d_gene: -
v_gene: TRBV5-4
j_gene: TRBJ1-2
CDR3aa: ASSWRGEPGYT

abundance: many
d_gene: -
v_gene: TRBV24-1
j_gene: TRBJ1-6
CDR3aa: ATSEGKHWESPLH

abundance: -
d_gene: -
v_gene: TRBV15
j_gene: TRBJ2-7
CDR3aa: ATSRDRTDSYEQY

abundance: few
d_gene: TRBD1
v_gene: TRBV6-5
j_gene: TRBJ2-2
CDR3aa: ASSPGTGLTGELF

abundance: -
d_gene: -
v_gene: TRBV18
j_gene: TRBJ2-5
CDR3aa: ASSPLRDQETQY

abundance: many
d_gene: TRBD2
v_gene: TRBV5-1
j_gene: TRBJ2-3
CDR3aa: ASSLGRGGTDTQY

abundance: many
d_gene: TRBD2
v_gene: TRBV3-1
j_gene: TRBJ2-5
CDR3aa: ASSHTSGTKVTQY

abundance: few
d_gene: -
v_gene: TRBV10-3
j_gene: TRBJ1-2
CDR3aa: AIRRTDNYGYT

abundance: many
d_gene: -
v_gene: TRBV11-2
j_gene: TRBJ2-1
CDR3aa: ASSPRRQSNEQF

abundance: many
d_gene: -
v_gene: TRBV7-9
j_gene: TRBJ2-5
CDR3aa: ASSWADGQETQY

abundance: few
d_gene: -
v_gene: TRBV9
j_gene: TRBJ1-2
CDR3aa: ASSVDLQPTNYGYT

abundance: many
d_gene: -
v_gene: TRBV18
j_gene: TRBJ1-1
CDR3aa: ASSQHVNTEAF

abundance: many
d_gene: -
v_gene: TRBV11-2
j_gene: TRBJ1-1
CDR3aa: ASSPFGENTEAF

abundance: -
d_gene: -
v_gene: TRBV20-1
j_gene: TRBJ2-2
CDR3aa: SAIEAVTGELF

abundance: many
d_gene: -
v_gene: TRBV4-3
j_gene: TRBJ2-2
CDR3aa: ASSQDIRGRELF